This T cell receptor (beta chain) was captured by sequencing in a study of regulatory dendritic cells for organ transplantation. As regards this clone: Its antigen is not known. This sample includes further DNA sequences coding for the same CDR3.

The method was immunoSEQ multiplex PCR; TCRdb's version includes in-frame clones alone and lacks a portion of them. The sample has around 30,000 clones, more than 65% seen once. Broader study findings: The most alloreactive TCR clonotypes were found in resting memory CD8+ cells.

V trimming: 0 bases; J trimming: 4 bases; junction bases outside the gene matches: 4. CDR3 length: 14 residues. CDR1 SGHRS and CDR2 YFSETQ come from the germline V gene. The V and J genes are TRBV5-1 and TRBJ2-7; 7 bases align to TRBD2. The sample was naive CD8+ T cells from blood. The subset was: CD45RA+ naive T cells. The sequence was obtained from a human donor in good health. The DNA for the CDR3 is TGCGCCAGCAGCTTGGAGGGGAGGGGATACGAGCAGTACTTC. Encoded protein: CASSLEGRGYEQYF.